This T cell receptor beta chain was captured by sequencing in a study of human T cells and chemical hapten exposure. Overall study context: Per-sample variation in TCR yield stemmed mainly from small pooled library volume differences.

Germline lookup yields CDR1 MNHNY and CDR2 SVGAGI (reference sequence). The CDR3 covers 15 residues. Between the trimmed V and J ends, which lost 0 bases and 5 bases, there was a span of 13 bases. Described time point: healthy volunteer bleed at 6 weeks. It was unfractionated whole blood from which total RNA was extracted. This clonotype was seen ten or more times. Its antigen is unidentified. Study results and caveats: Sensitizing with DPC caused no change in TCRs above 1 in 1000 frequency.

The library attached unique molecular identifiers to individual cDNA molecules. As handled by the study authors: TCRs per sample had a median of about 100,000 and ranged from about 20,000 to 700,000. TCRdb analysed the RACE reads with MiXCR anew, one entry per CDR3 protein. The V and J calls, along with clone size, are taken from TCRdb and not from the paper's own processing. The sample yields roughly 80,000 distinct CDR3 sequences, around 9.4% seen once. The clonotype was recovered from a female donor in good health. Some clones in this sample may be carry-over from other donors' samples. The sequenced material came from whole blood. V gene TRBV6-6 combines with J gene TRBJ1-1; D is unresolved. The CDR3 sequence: CASSYSGYGMTEAFF. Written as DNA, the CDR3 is TGTGCCAGCAGTTACTCAGGGTATGGAATGACTGAAGCTTTCTTT.